The 6 T cell receptor beta chains presented below share a single source sample, sequenced in a study of shared clonotypes between healthy human individuals. Profiled with immunoSEQ multiplex PCR; TCRdb holds only in-frame clones, not every one. The sample has about 1 million clones; 60% to 80% are singletons. Sequenced sample: memory CD4+ T cells sorted from blood. Subset given: CD45RA-negative fraction. The receptors originated from a young man in good health.

This clone has only a few counts. This sequence joins TRBV10-3 and TRBJ2-7; D is possibly TRBD2 (5 bases). Germline V gives CDR1 ENHRY, CDR2 SYGVKD. The CDR3 loop spans 14 amino acids. Between the trimmed V and J ends, which lost 3 bases and 0 bases, there was a span of 9 bases. The DNA for the CDR3 is TGTGCCATCAGTGACGCGGGCAGCTCCTACGAGCAGTACTTC. Residues: CAISDAGSSYEQYF.

Comments on this clone: The same CDR3 can be traced to other DNA sequences in this sample. The rearrangement links TRBV6-1 to TRBJ2-5; D might be TRBD1 (6 bases). CDR1 is MNHNS and CDR2 is SASEGT in the germline V gene. V was trimmed by 4 bases and J by 5 bases, leaving 17 bases between them. CDR3 length: 15 residues. In DNA form, the CDR3 reads TGTGCCAGCAGTGTTAAAGGTTCAGGACAGGAGACCCAGTACTTC. As protein: CASSVKGSGQETQYF.

The rearrangement links TRBV18 to TRBJ2-2; D gene unclear. The CDR3 has 13 residues. Germline V lookup: CDR1 KGHSH, CDR2 LQKENI. Trimming removed 3 bases at V and 6 bases at J, with 8 bases between. This CDR3 is CASSPPRPGELFF. CDR3 DNA: TGTGCCAGCTCACCGCCTCGTCCCGGGGAGCTGTTTTTT.

CDR3 sequence: CAISESDRDYEQYF. In nucleotides, the CDR3 is TGTGCCATCAGTGAGTCAGACAGGGACTACGAGCAGTACTTC. The chain couples TRBV10-3 to TRBJ2-7; 7 bases fit TRBD1. Germline lookup yields CDR1 ENHRY and CDR2 SYGVKD. With V trimmed by 0 bases and J by 3 bases, 2 bases remained unmatched. The CDR3 loop spans 14 amino acids.

The chain links TRBV6-6 to TRBJ2-4; TRBD1 matches 7 bases. J was trimmed by 8 bases and V by 6 bases; bases with no gene match: 4. CDR3 size: 12 residues. Germline CDR1 is MNHNY and CDR2 is SVGAGI (reference sequence). Here the CDR3 reads CASSSDRDIQYF. CDR3 sequence (DNA): TGTGCCAGCAGCTCCGACAGGGACATTCAGTACTTC.

The chain employs TRBV14 and TRBJ2-7, with 8 bases matching TRBD1. CDR3 length: 14 residues. The ends lost 1 base at V and 6 bases at J; junction bases unmatched: 5. Germline-derived CDR1 and CDR2 are SGHDN and FVKESK. CDR3 DNA: TGTGCCAGCAGCCAAGGGACAGGGAGCTCCGAGCAGTACTTC. Protein: CASSQGTGSSEQYF.